Presented here are 3 T cell receptor beta chains from one specimen sequenced in a study of blood T cell repertoires in COVID-19. Only in-frame clones appear in the TCRdb table, and some are missing; sequencing was by immunoSEQ multiplex PCR. The sample holds 300,000 to 450,000 clones, around nine tenths seen once. Sequencing was done on a sample of peripheral blood. The source is a human donor in a cohort sampled during active COVID-19.

This sequence joins TRBV19 and TRBJ2-6; tentatively, D is TRBD1 (5 bases). The germline gives CDR1 LNHDA, CDR2 SQIVND (reference sequence). With 2 bases removed from V and 0 bases from J, the gap between germline ends came to 14 bases. The CDR3 is 18 amino acids. The CDR3 DNA reads as TGTGCCAGTAGTATAAAAGGGCCAGGGTTCTCTGGGGCCAACGTCCTGACTTTC. This codes for CASSIKGPGFSGANVLTF.

This clone has more than one count but fewer than ten. V and J are TRBV28 and TRBJ1-5; 7 positions match TRBD1. V lost 8 bases, J lost 4 bases, and 11 bases stayed unmatched. Germline V gene lookup returns CDR1 MDHEN and CDR2 SYDVKM. This CDR3 comprises 15 residues. CDR3 nucleotides: TGTGCCAGCCAACGACAGGGATACCTAAATCAGCCCCAGCATTTT. Translation gives CASQRQGYLNQPQHF. The full variable domain, with the rest looked up from reference TRBV28 and TRBJ1-5, is DVKVTQSSRYLVKRTGEKVFLECVQDMDHENMFWYRQDPGLGLRLIYFSYDVKMKEKGDIPEGYSVSREKKERFSLILESASTNQTSMYLCASQRQGYLNQPQHFGDGTRLSIL.

The chain couples TRBV20-1 to TRBJ1-2; no reliable D call. The CDR3 consists of 11 residues. The ends were cut back, 5 bases at V and 1 base at J, with 5 bases in the middle. The germline V gene has CDR1 DFQATT and CDR2 SNEGSKA (reference sequence). CDR3 protein: CSAYFNYGYTF. CDR3 nucleotide sequence: TGCAGTGCTTATTTTAACTATGGCTACACCTTC.